The table lists the clone carrying this T cell receptor beta chain with many counts. Antigen: not known. Sequencing libraries for TCR beta were prepared with iRepertoire HTBI primers and Arm-PCR of CDR3 regions. From the multiplex PCR reads, TCRdb called clonotypes with MiXCR, one entry per CDR3 protein. This table holds about 470,000 distinct CDR3 sequences, roughly 21% found once. These data are taken from a study of regulatory T cells in long-lasting Graves disease. Time point given: persistent/refractory GD, antithyroid drugs over 5 years with positive TRAb. Scientists built the TCR library using RNA that was extracted from PBMCs. Regarding the study as a whole: Newly diagnosed patients shared 950 to 1,000 public clonotypes; persistent patients shared approximately 2,700.

The CDR3 runs 14 residues. The germline gives CDR1 LNHDA, CDR2 SQIVND (reference sequence). J was trimmed by 3 bases and V by 9 bases; bases with no gene match: 8. The chain couples TRBV19 to TRBJ1-1; 9 nucleotides line up with TRBD1. The TCR comes from a female donor with Graves disease. The sequenced sample was peripheral blood mononuclear cells (PBMCs), obtained when the disease was refractory, from a patient treated with antithyroid drugs. This CDR3 reads CASSSTGGYTEAFF. For the CDR3, the DNA is TGTGCCAGCAGCTCGACAGGGGGGTACACTGAAGCTTTCTTT.